The 18 T cell receptor beta chains presented below share a single source sample, sequenced in a study of OX40 agonist ivuxolimab in advanced cancers. This table comes from immunoSEQ multiplex PCR, and its TCRdb copy is limited to in-frame clones, with some not included. This table holds about 82,000 clones, roughly 92% found once. The sample in question was CD4+ or CD8+ T cells sorted from blood, obtained in a trial of the OX40 agonist ivuxolimab. These receptor sequences come from an adult with an advanced solid tumor such as melanoma, head and neck, liver or kidney cancer.

The genes are TRBV9 and TRBJ1-1, with 7 bases identical to TRBD1. V lost 3 bases, J lost 4 bases, and 6 bases stayed unmatched. There are 14 residues in the CDR3. Germline loops: CDR1 SGDLS, CDR2 YYNGEE. CDR3 residues: CASSDGAGGTEAFF. The DNA for the CDR3 is TGTGCCAGCAGCGACGGGGCAGGGGGCACTGAAGCTTTCTTT. The variable domain in full, with the rest retrieved from reference TRBV9 and TRBJ1-1, is DSGVTQTPKHLITATGQRVTLRCSPRSGDLSVYWYQQSLDQGLQFLIQYYNGEERAKGNILERFSAQQFPDLHSELNLSSLELGDSALYFCASSDGAGGTEAFFGQGTRLTVV.

The genes are TRBV11-3 and TRBJ1-4; D gene unclear. The CDR3 is 16 amino acids. V lost 4 bases and J 7 bases, leaving 19 bases between the germline ends. Germline CDR1 is SGHNT and CDR2 is YENEEA. DNA for the CDR3: TGTGCCAGCAGCTCGCGAGGAGGGCCCCGGGGTGAAAAACTGTTTTTT. This sequence encodes CASSSRGGPRGEKLFF.

This chain uses TRBV5-1 with TRBJ2-3; D uncertain. CDR1 and CDR2 (germline): SGHRS, YFSETQ. This CDR3 spans 17 amino acids. V was clipped by 0 bases and J by 2 bases, with 16 bases between them. The CDR3 sequence is CASSLAFGTDHTDTQYF. CDR3 sequence (DNA): TGCGCCAGCAGCTTGGCCTTTGGCACTGATCACACAGATACGCAGTATTTT.

The chain links TRBV19 to TRBJ1-2; D remains ambiguous. The germline gives CDR1 LNHDA, CDR2 SQIVND (reference sequence). The CDR3 has 15 amino acids. V was trimmed by 4 bases and J by 2 bases, leaving 14 bases between them. As DNA, the CDR3 is TGTGCCAGTAGTAGAGCCGGAGGGTTGAACTATGGCTACACCTTC. Translation: CASSRAGGLNYGYTF.

The V call is TRBV10-1, the J call TRBJ1-1, with D unresolved. Germline CDR1 reads WNHNN; CDR2 reads SYGVQD (reference sequence). The CDR3 length is 13 residues. V lost 6 bases, J lost 0 bases, and 8 bases lay in between. In DNA, the CDR3 is TGCGCCAGCAGACAGTCGGTGAACACTGAAGCTTTCTTT. It is translated as CASRQSVNTEAFF.

This clone occurred a few times. The chain recombines TRBV29-1 with TRBJ1-3; no clear D. Deletions cut 6 bases from V and 0 bases from J, with 12 bases between. The CDR3 loop spans 14 amino acids. Looked up from germline, CDR1 is SQVTM and CDR2 is ANQGSEA. CDR3 in DNA: TGCAGCGTCAGGTGGTCCCGCTCTGGAAACACCATATATTTT. Its translation is CSVRWSRSGNTIYF.

This sequence joins TRBV19 and TRBJ1-1; TRBD1 matches 8 bases. Germline CDR1 reads LNHDA; CDR2 reads SQIVND (reference sequence). Unmatched junction bases numbered 3, after V lost 4 bases and J lost 5 bases. The length of the CDR3 is 13 residues. The CDR3 DNA follows: TGTGCCAGTAGTAAGACAGGGGTGACTGAAGCTTTCTTT. Its protein product is CASSKTGVTEAFF. Full variable domain (rest looked up from reference TRBV19 and TRBJ1-1): DGGITQSPKYLFRKEGQNVTLSCEQNLNHDAMYWYRQDPGQGLRLIYYSQIVNDFQKGDIAEGYSVSREKKESFPLTVTSAQKNPTAFYLCASSKTGVTEAFFGQGTRLTVV.

V gene TRBV7-3 combines with J gene TRBJ2-1; D is possibly TRBD1 (5 bases). V was shortened by 4 bases and J by 3 bases, with 13 bases between the two germline ends. Germline V gives CDR1 SGHTA, CDR2 FQGTGA. This CDR3 is 15 amino acids long. DNA of the CDR3: TGTGCCAGCAGCTCTCCCAGGGCTGACTACAATGAGCAGTTCTTC. It yields the protein CASSSPRADYNEQFF.

The J gene is TRBJ2-1, the V gene TRBV7-9; no definite D call. Germline V gene data show CDR1 as SEHNR and CDR2 as FQNEAQ (reference sequence). V was shortened by 3 bases and J by 1 base, with 7 bases between the two germline ends. This CDR3 has 14 amino acids. The DNA for the CDR3 is TGTGCCAGCAGCTTCGACCTTTCCTACAATGAGCAGTTCTTC. Residues: CASSFDLSYNEQFF. The whole variable domain, filled in from reference TRBV7-9 and TRBJ2-1, reads DTGVSQNPRHKITKRGQNVTFRCDPISEHNRLYWYRQTLGQGPEFLTYFQNEAQLEKSRLLSDRFSAERPKGSFSTLEIQRTEQGDSAMYLCASSFDLSYNEQFFGPGTRLTVL.

The chain has TRBV2 and TRBJ1-4; D is unresolved. Trimming took 4 bases from V and 4 from J, leaving 10 bases between them. The germline V gene has CDR1 SNHLY and CDR2 FYNNEI. The CDR3 length is 14 residues. Here the CDR3 reads CASSGAGSNEKLFF. The CDR3 DNA reads TGTGCCAGCAGTGGGGCAGGAAGTAATGAAAAACTGTTTTTT.

The V gene is TRBV2, the J gene TRBJ2-7, with D perhaps TRBD2 (5 bases). There are 16 residues in the CDR3. Trimming removed 8 bases at V and 3 bases at J, with 23 bases between. Germline-derived CDR1 and CDR2 are SNHLY and FYNNEI. CDR3 coding DNA: TGTGCCAGCGCTATCTGGCTCAGGACTTTGAACTACGAGCAGTACTTC. Encoded protein: CASAIWLRTLNYEQYF.

The chain is built from TRBV10-3 and TRBJ2-3; possibly TRBD2 for D (5 bases). V gave up 6 bases and J gave up 3 bases, with 13 bases separating them. The CDR3 has 14 amino acids. Germline assignment: CDR1 ENHRY and CDR2 SYGVKD. The CDR3 coding sequence is TGTGCCATCAGCCGGGCCCCGGGAACAGATACGCAGTATTTT. It specifies CAISRAPGTDTQYF.

This chain connects TRBV5-1 to TRBJ1-2; no definite D call. V was cut by 1 base and J by 8 bases, with 12 bases left in between. Germline V gene sequence: CDR1 SGHRS, CDR2 YFSETQ. CDR3 size: 13 residues. The CDR3 DNA is TGCGCCAGCAGCTTGAATGAGGTTGGAGGCTACACCTTC. Translation gives CASSLNEVGGYTF.

The chain has TRBV7-8 and TRBJ2-3; 8 nucleotides line up with TRBD1. Losses at the gene ends were 1 base for V and 2 bases for J; bases not matched to a gene: 5. CDR1 and CDR2 (germline): SGHVS, FQNEAQ. The CDR3 consists of 16 residues. The CDR3 nucleotides are TGTGCCAGCAGCTTAGGACAGGGGCCACACACAGATACGCAGTATTTT. This encodes CASSLGQGPHTDTQYF.

The chain has TRBV5-1 and TRBJ1-2, with D unresolved. The CDR3 contains 16 residues. V dropped 3 bases and J dropped 6 bases, with 21 bases sitting between them. Germline V gene data show CDR1 as SGHRS and CDR2 as YFSETQ. The CDR3 DNA is TGCGCCAGCAGCTCCATTTTAGCTCAGGCCCAGCATGGCTACACCTTC. It specifies CASSSILAQAQHGYTF.

The CDR3 reads CASSPGSYGYTF. CDR3 bases: TGCGCCAGCAGCCCGGGGAGCTATGGCTACACCTTC. The chain couples TRBV5-1 to TRBJ1-2; D gene uncertain. Germline CDR1 reads SGHRS; CDR2 reads YFSETQ. V was pared by 4 bases and J by 4 bases, with 8 bases between. The CDR3 has 12 amino acids.

The V gene is TRBV6-5, the J gene TRBJ1-1, with D hard to call. Between the trimmed V and J ends, which lost 5 bases and 1 base, there was a span of 8 bases. CDR3 size: 13 residues. Per germline, CDR1 MNHEY and CDR2 SVGAGI. CDR3 nucleotides: TGTGCCAGCAGTGTCACGCAGAACACTGAAGCTTTCTTT. This translates into CASSVTQNTEAFF.

The J gene is TRBJ2-1, the V gene TRBV5-6; weak D call: TRBD2 (5 bases). The V and J ends lost 2 bases and 8 bases respectively, with 17 bases between them. The germline V gene has CDR1 SGHDT and CDR2 YYEEEE. The CDR3 covers 15 residues. The CDR3 sequence is CASSLSGVVVDEQFF. Written as DNA, the CDR3 is TGTGCCAGCAGCTTAAGCGGTGTGGTGGTTGATGAGCAGTTCTTC.